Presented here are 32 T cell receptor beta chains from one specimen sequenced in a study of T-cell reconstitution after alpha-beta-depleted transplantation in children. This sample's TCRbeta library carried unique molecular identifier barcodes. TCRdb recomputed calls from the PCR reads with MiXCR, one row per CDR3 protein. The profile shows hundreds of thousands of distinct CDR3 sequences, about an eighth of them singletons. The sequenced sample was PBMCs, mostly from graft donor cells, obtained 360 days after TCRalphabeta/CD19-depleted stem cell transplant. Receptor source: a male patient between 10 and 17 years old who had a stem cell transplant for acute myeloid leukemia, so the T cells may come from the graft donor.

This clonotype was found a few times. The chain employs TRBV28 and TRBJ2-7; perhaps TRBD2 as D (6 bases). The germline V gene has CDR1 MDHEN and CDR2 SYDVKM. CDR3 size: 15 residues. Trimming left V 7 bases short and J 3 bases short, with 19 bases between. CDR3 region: CASTEAGDWFYEQYF. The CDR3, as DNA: TGTGCCAGCACCGAAGCCGGGGACTGGTTCTACGAGCAGTACTTC.

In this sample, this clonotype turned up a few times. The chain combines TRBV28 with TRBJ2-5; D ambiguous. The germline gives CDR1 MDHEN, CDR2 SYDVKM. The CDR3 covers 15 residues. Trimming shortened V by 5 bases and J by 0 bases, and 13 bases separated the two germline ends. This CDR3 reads CASSAAELYQETQYF. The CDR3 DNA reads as TGTGCCAGCAGTGCTGCGGAGCTGTACCAAGAGACCCAGTACTTC. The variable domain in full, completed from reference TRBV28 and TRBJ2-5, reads DVKVTQSSRYLVKRTGEKVFLECVQDMDHENMFWYRQDPGLGLRLIYFSYDVKMKEKGDIPEGYSVSREKKERFSLILESASTNQTSMYLCASSAAELYQETQYFGPGTRLLVL.

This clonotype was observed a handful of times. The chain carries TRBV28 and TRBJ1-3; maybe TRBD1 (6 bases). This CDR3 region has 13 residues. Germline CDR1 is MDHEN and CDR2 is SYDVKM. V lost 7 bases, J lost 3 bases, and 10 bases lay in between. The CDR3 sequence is CASNLGGGNTIYF. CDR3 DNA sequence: TGTGCCAGCAACCTAGGGGGTGGAAACACCATATATTTT.

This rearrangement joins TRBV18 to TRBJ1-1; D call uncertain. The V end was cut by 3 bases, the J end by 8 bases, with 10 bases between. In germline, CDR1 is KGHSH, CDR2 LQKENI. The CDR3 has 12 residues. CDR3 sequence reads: CASSPTNWEAFF. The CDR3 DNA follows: TGTGCCAGCTCACCGACCAACTGGGAAGCTTTCTTT.

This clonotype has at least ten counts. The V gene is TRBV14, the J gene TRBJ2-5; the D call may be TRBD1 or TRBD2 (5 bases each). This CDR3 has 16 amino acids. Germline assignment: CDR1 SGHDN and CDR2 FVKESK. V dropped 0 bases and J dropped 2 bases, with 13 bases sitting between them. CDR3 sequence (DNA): TGTGCCAGCAGCCAAGATAGGGGACGGATACAAGAGACCCAGTACTTC. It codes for CASSQDRGRIQETQYF.

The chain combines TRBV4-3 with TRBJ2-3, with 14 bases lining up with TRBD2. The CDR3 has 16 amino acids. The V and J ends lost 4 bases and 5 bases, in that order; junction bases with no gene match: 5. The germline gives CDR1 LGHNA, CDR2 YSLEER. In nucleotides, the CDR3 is TGCGCCAGCAGCCCCCGGACTAGCGGGAGGATAGATACGCAGTATTTT. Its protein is CASSPRTSGRIDTQYF.

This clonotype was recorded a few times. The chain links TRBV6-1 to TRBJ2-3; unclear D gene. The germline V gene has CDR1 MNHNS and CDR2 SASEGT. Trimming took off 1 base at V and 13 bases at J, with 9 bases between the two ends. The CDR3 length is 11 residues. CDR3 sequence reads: CASSEVAEEYF. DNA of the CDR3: TGTGCCAGCAGTGAAGTGGCCGAGGAGTATTTT.

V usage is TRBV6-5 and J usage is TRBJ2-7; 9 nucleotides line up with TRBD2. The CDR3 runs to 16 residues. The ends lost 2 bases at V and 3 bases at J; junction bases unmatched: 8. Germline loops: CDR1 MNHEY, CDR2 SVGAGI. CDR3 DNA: TGTGCCAGCAGTTACGGGACTAGCTGGAGTCTCTACGAGCAGTACTTC. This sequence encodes CASSYGTSWSLYEQYF.

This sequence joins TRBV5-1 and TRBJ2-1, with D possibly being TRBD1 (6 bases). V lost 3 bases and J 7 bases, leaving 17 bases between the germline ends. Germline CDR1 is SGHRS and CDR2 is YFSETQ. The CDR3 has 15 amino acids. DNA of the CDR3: TGCGCCAGCAGCTGGGGGCCACCCGGAAGAAATGAGCAGTTCTTC. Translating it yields CASSWGPPGRNEQFF. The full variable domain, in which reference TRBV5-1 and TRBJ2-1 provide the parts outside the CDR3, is KAGVTQTPRYLIKTRGQQVTLSCSPISGHRSVSWYQQTPGQGLQFLFEYFSETQRNKGNFPGRFSGRQFSNSRSEMNVSTLELGDSALYLCASSWGPPGRNEQFFGPGTRLTVL.

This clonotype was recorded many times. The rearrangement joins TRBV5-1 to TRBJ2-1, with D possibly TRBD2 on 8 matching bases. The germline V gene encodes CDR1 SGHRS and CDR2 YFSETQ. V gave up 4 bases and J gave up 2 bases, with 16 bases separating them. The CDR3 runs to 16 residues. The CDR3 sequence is CASSVQGTRAYNEQFF. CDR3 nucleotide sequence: TGCGCCAGCAGCGTACAGGGGACTAGGGCCTACAATGAGCAGTTCTTC.

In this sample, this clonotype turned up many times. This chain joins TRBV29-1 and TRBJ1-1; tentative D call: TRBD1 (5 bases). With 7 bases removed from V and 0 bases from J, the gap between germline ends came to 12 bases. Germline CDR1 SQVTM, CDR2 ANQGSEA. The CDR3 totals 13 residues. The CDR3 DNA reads TGCAGCGGGCAAAACAGGTTGAACACTGAAGCTTTCTTT. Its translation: CSGQNRLNTEAFF.

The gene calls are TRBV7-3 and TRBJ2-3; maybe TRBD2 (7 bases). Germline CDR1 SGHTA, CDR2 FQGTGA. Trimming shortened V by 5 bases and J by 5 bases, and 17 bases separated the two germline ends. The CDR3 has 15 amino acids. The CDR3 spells CASSPLGGQGDTQYF. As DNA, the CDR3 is TGTGCCAGCAGCCCCCTGGGGGGGCAGGGAGATACGCAGTATTTT.

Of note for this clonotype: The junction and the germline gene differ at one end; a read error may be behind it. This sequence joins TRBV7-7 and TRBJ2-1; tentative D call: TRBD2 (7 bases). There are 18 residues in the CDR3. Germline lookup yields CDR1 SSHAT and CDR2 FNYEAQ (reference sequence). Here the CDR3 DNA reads TGTGCTAGCAGCCCGTTTCGTCCGGGGGGCCAGGCCTACAATGGGCAGTTCTTC. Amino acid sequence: CASSPFRPGGQAYNGQFF.

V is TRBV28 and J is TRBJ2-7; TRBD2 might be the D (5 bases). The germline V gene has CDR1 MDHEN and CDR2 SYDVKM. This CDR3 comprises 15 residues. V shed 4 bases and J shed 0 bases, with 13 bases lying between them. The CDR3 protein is CASSSPAGYSYEQYF. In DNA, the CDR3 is TGTGCCAGCAGTTCCCCGGCGGGCTACTCCTACGAGCAGTACTTC.

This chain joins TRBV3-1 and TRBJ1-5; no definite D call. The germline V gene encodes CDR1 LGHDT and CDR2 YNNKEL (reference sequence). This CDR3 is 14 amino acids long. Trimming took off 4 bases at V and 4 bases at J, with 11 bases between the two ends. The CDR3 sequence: CASSPTTQNQPQHF. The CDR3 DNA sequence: TGTGCCAGCAGCCCTACGACCCAAAATCAGCCCCAGCATTTT.

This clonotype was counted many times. In nucleotides, the CDR3 is TGTGCCAGCAGTGCACCTAACCAGGGGACTAATGAAAAACTGTTTTTT. Protein sequence: CASSAPNQGTNEKLFF. This chain connects TRBV12-3 or TRBV12-4 to TRBJ1-4; tentative D call: TRBD1 (6 bases). There are 16 residues in the CDR3. V gave up 5 bases and J gave up 2 bases, with 15 bases separating them.

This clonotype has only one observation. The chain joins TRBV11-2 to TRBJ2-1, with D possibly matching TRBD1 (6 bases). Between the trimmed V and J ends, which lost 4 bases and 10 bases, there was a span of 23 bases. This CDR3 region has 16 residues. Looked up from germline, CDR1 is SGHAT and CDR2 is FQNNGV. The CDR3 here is CASSSRRGGLALEQFF. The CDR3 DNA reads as TGTGCCAGCAGCTCCCGCAGGGGTGGCCTAGCTCTGGAGCAGTTCTTC.

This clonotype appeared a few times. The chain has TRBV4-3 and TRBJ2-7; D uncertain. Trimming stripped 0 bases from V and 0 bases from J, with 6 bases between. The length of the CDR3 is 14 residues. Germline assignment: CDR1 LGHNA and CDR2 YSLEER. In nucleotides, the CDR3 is TGCGCCAGCAGCCAAGAGCCTGTCTCCTACGAGCAGTACTTC. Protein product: CASSQEPVSYEQYF.

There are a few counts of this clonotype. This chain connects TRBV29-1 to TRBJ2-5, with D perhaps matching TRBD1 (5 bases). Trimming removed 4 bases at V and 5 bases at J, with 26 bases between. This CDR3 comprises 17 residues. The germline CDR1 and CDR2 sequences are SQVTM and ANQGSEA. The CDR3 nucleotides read TGCAGCGTTGGTGAGGCGGACAAGGGCCGGAGTGGGGAGACCCAGTACTTC. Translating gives CSVGEADKGRSGETQYF.

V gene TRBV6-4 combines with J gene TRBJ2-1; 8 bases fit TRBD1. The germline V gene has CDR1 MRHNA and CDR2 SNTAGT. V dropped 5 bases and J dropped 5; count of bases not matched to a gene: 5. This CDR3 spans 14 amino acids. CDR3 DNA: TGTGCCAGCAGTCCTCAGGGGGCCCACAATGAGCAGTTCTTC. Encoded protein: CASSPQGAHNEQFF.

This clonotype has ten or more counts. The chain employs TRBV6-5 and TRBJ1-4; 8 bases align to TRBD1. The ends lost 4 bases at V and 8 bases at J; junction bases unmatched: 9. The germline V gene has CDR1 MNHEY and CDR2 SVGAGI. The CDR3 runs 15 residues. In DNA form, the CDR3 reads TGTGCCAGCAGTTTCCTCAGGGGGCGAGGCGAAAAACTGTTTTTT. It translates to CASSFLRGRGEKLFF.

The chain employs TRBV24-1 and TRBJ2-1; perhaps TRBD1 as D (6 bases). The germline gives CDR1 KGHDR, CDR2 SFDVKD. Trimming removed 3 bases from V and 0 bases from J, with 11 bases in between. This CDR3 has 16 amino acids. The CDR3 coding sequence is TGTGCCACCAGTGATCAGGACAGTAGCTCCTACAATGAGCAGTTCTTC. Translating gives CATSDQDSSSYNEQFF.

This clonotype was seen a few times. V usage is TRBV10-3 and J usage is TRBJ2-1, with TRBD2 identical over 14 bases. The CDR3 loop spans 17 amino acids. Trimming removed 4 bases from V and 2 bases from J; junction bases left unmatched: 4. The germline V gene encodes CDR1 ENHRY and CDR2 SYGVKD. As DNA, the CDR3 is TGTGCCATCAGTGGGGGACTAGCGGGAGATCCCTACAATGAGCAGTTCTTC. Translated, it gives CAISGGLAGDPYNEQFF.

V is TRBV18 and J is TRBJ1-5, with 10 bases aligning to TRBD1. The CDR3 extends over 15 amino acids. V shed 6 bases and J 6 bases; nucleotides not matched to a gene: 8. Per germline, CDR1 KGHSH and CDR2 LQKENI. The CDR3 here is CASSLGTGVTQPQHF. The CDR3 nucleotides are TGTGCCAGCTCGCTCGGGACAGGGGTGACTCAGCCCCAGCATTTT.

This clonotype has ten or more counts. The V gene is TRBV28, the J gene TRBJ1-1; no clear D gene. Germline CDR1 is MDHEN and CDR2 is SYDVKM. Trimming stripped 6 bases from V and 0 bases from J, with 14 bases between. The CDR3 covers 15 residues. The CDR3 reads CASRGKTDMNTEAFF. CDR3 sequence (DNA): TGTGCCAGCAGAGGGAAGACCGACATGAACACTGAAGCTTTCTTT.

CDR3 amino acids: CASSPSGREYEQYF. The CDR3, as DNA: TGTGCCAGCAGCCCTAGCGGGAGAGAGTACGAGCAGTACTTC. This chain uses TRBV7-6 with TRBJ2-7; 10 positions agree with TRBD2. From germline, CDR1 is SGHVS and CDR2 FNYEAQ. This CDR3 contains 14 residues. The V gene end was trimmed by 5 bases and the J gene end by 4 bases; junction bases not matched to a gene: 5.

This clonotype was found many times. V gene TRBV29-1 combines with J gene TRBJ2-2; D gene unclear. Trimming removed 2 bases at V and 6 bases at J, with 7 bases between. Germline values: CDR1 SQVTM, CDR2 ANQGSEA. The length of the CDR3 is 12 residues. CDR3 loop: CSVERAPGELFF. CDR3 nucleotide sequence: TGCAGCGTTGAAAGGGCGCCCGGGGAGCTGTTTTTT.

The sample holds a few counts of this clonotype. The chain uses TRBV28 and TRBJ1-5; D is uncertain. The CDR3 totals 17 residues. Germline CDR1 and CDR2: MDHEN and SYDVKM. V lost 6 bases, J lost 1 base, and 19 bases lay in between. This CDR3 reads CASSLGFGVLSNQPQHF. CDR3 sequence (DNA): TGTGCCAGCAGCTTGGGATTCGGCGTGTTGAGCAATCAGCCCCAGCATTTT.

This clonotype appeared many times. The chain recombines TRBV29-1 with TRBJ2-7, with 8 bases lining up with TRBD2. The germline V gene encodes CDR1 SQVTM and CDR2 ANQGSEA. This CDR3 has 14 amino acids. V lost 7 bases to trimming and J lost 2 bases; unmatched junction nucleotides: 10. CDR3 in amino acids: CSARIAGPPYEQYF. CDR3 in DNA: TGCAGCGCACGAATAGCGGGACCGCCCTACGAGCAGTACTTC.

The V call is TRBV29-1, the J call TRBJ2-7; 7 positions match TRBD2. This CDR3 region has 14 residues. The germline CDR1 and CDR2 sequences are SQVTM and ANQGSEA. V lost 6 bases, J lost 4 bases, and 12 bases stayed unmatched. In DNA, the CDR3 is TGCAGCGTCGTTATAGGCGGGGGTTCTTACGAGCAGTACTTC. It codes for CSVVIGGGSYEQYF.

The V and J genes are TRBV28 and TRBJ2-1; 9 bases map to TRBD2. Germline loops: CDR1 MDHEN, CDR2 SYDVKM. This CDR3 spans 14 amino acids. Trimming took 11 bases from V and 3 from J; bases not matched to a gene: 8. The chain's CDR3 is CAYAKREDYNEQFF. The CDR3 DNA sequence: TGTGCCTACGCTAAGCGGGAGGACTACAATGAGCAGTTCTTC.

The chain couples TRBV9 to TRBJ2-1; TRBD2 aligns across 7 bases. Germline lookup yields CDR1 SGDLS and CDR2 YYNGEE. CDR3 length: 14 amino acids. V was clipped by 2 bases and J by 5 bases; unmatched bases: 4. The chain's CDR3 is CASSVSGLNNEQFF. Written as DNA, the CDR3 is TGTGCCAGCAGCGTCTCGGGACTAAACAATGAGCAGTTCTTC.